The entry that follows covers one TCR beta chain sequence. Its target is unknown. The sample comes from a study of T cell repertoires in aging, cancer and after chemotherapy. Across the whole study: Repeat sampling of healthy donors over several months to years showed clear clonal overlap. Study-level results: In each cancer cohort, median generation probability increased across chemotherapy, suggesting thymic output rebounded.

TRB rearrangements spanning V, D and J were amplified using mixed TRB-A/B primers. TCRdb independently ran MiXCR on the multiplex PCR reads; one entry per CDR3 protein. The data show approximately 9,800 distinct CDR3 sequences, less than 45% seen once. Peripheral blood genomic DNA, not sorted cells or RNA, was the template. The CDR3 is 13 residues long. The V gene's germline CDR1 is MNHEY and CDR2 SVGAGI. V was pared by 6 bases and J by 0 bases, with 2 bases of the junction left unmatched. The V and J genes are TRBV6-5 and TRBJ2-7, with 7 positions matching TRBD1. The source is a human donor in good health. The sequenced sample consisted of blood. In DNA, the CDR3 is TGTGCCAGCAGGACAGGGAACTCCTACGAGCAGTACTTC. The encoded protein is CASRTGNSYEQYF.